Each of the 2 T cell receptor beta chains below was sequenced from the same sample in a study of T cells in Graves' hyperthyroidism and ophthalmopathy. Researchers took RNA transcripts and amplified the TCR beta CDR3 regions from them. HTBI primers drove first-round RT-PCR of the TCR CDR3. MiXCR, applied by TCRdb to the multiplex PCR reads, yields one record per CDR3 protein. The sample records 650,000 to 800,000 distinct CDR3 sequences, 40% to 55% being singletons. Sequenced input: peripheral blood or thyroid tissue (not recorded which). Every receptor here comes from an adult man with Graves' disease, either hyperthyroidism or ophthalmopathy (not recorded which).

Written as DNA, the CDR3 is TGTGCCAGCAGGGCAGGTTTGGATACGCAGTATTTT. Residues: CASRAGLDTQYF. The rearrangement links TRBV2 to TRBJ2-3, with D unresolved. Trimming removed 6 bases from V and 6 bases from J, with 10 bases in between. This CDR3 spans 12 amino acids. CDR1 and CDR2 (germline): SNHLY, FYNNEI.

The J gene is TRBJ2-6, the V gene TRBV20-1; 11 bases are a match to TRBD1. This CDR3 is built from 15 residues. Germline V gives CDR1 DFQATT, CDR2 SNEGSKA (reference sequence). V lost 6 bases, J lost 9 bases, and 10 bases stayed unmatched. The CDR3 is CSAPDRGRGGNVLTF. The CDR3 nucleotides read TGCAGTGCGCCGGACAGGGGGCGCGGTGGCAACGTCCTGACTTTC.